Listed below are T cell receptor beta chains from one sample, sequenced in a study of cytomegalovirus exposure and HLA in healthy donors. The data were produced by immunoSEQ multiplex PCR, yet TCRdb's version contains in-frame clones alone and is incomplete. The sample records around 190,000 clones, over 75% being singletons. Input material: PBMCs. The receptors originated from a woman aged 50 to 60 in good health and CMV-seronegative. Both conserved end residues are part of each CDR3.

v_gene	CDR3aa
TRBV7-2	CASTIRLGAHTEAFF
TRBV23-1	CASSQIYPEKLFF
TRBV29-1	CSVARAGDSNQPQHF
TRBV7-8	CASSLAAGDGETQYF
TRBV9	CASSVVGGVTYNEQFF
TRBV5-1	CASSTGGGVEKLFF
TRBV5-6	CASSSRPDTNTEAFF
TRBV7-9	CASSLVRGGDTGELFF
TRBV4-2	CASSQDVGGRVSADTQYF
TRBV28	CASSLLPAGVGGANVLTF
TRBV7-6	CASRLGQNTEAFF
TRBV7-9	CASSLVERDYNEQFF
TRBV5-6	CASSTLTSGGRGEQFF
TRBV5-1	CASSKDSSGNTIYF
TRBV19	CAGREKSYEQYF
TRBV28	CASSPDSLNQPQHF
TRBV28	CASSRGLNTEAFF
TRBV28	CASSLVRGQPQHF
TRBV19	CASNGGRVAGELFF
TRBV27	CASSPAGGNYGYTF
TRBV5-1	CASSPTYSSYNEQFF
TRBV27	CASSSSRRSSYNEQFF
TRBV28	CASSPGYGSLYEQYF
TRBV5-1	CASSPSGQELYGYTF
TRBV27	CASSPTTEGNYEQYF
TRBV5-1	CASSLTSNTGELFF
TRBV28	CASSLWGDRAYEQYF
TRBV2	CASSVGLAGDEKDTQYF
TRBV7-8	CASSHYGGSYGYTF